The clone carrying this T cell receptor beta chain was counted a few times. Its antigen is not identified. Primers: 60 Vbeta forward and 13 Jbeta reverse. Data came from immunoSEQ multiplex PCR; TCRdb stores just in-frame clones and leaves some out. The sample lists tens of thousands of clones; 78% were seen once. The data originate from a study of cytomegalovirus exposure and HLA in healthy donors. Findings of the study overall: Sequencing likely produced, as an artifact, a cluster of highly shared sequence variants.

The V segment lost 2 bases and the J segment 9 bases; nucleotides outside the gene matches: 18. Looked up from germline, CDR1 is SEHNR and CDR2 is FQNEAQ (reference sequence). The CDR3 length is 18 residues. The rearrangement joins TRBV7-9 to TRBJ2-1; TRBD1 agrees at 8 bases. The sample consisted of PBMCs. The TCR originated in a male donor in good health and CMV-seropositive. The CDR3 spells CASSLRFAGGHRGSEQFF. Written as DNA, the CDR3 is TGTGCCAGCAGCTTACGGTTTGCAGGGGGCCATAGGGGAAGTGAGCAGTTCTTC.